This T cell receptor (beta chain) emerged from a study of glioma-infiltrating T cells. TCR alpha and beta CDR3 regions were amplified from RNA using iRepertoire nested multiplex PCR. Input was about 100-450 ng of tissue mRNA or PBMC total RNA. TCRdb reprocessed the multiplex PCR reads via MiXCR and lists one record per CDR3 protein. The sample contains approximately 400,000 distinct CDR3 sequences, approximately 42% of which appear only once. The germline CDR1 and CDR2 sequences are LGHNA and YNFKEQ. CDR3 length: 16 amino acids. V was cut by 4 bases and J by 0 bases, with 14 bases left in between. The V and J genes are TRBV4-2 and TRBJ2-3; D gene uncertain. This TCR was recovered from a human donor with low-grade glioma or glioblastoma, undergoing nonglioma brain surgery, or in good health (not recorded which). Material: glioma tissue, nonneoplastic brain tissue, or PBMCs (not recorded which). Here the CDR3 reads CASSPWASRSTDTQYF. In DNA form, the CDR3 reads TGTGCCAGCAGCCCCTGGGCCAGCAGAAGCACAGATACGCAGTATTTT.